The 12 T cell receptor beta chains in this list originate from one sample, sequenced in a study of blood T cell repertoires in COVID-19. Measured with immunoSEQ multiplex PCR; TCRdb has only the in-frame clones, and not every one. The profile shows 200,000 to 250,000 clones, 88% of them singletons. Sample: PBMCs or T cells enriched from blood (not recorded which). Every receptor here comes from a woman in her twenties or thirties who had been exposed to COVID-19.

The chain is built from TRBV2 and TRBJ2-7; 8 bases match TRBD2. CDR3 length: 16 residues. The V and J ends lost 2 bases and 5 bases, in that order; junction bases with no gene match: 11. Germline-derived CDR1 and CDR2 are SNHLY and FYNNEI. CDR3: CASSEKGLAGFNEQYF. In DNA form, the CDR3 reads TGTGCCAGCAGTGAAAAGGGCTTAGCGGGATTCAACGAGCAGTACTTC.

This rearrangement joins TRBV27 to TRBJ2-7, with TRBD2 identical over 7 bases. Germline CDR1 is MNHEY and CDR2 is SMNVEV (reference sequence). The CDR3 sequence is 17 residues long. Trimming removed 1 base from V and 0 bases from J; junction bases left unmatched: 9. CDR3 region: CASSLYPGSGTSYEQYF. DNA for the CDR3: TGTGCCAGCAGTTTATATCCAGGGAGCGGGACCTCCTACGAGCAGTACTTC.

The V call is TRBV6-6, the J call TRBJ2-7; D perhaps matches TRBD1 (7 bases). V gave up 7 bases and J gave up 7 bases, with 17 bases separating them. This CDR3 comprises 13 residues. Germline CDR1 and CDR2: MNHNY and SVGAGI (reference sequence). The CDR3: CASNPTGAGEQYF. The CDR3 nucleotides are TGTGCCAGCAACCCAACAGGGGCGGGGGAGCAGTACTTC.

Only one count was recorded for this clone. V gene TRBV9 combines with J gene TRBJ2-1; a weak D match, TRBD2 (7 bases). The V end lost 4 bases, the J end lost 7 bases, and 18 bases lay between the germline ends. This CDR3 is 15 amino acids long. Germline V CDR1 and CDR2: SGDLS, YYNGEE. This CDR3 is CASSPPGGGGNEQFF. CDR3 DNA sequence: TGTGCCAGCAGCCCACCTGGGGGAGGGGGTAATGAGCAGTTCTTC.

The CDR3: CASNKLTGAGTEAFF. The CDR3 region has the DNA TGTGCCAGCAACAAATTGACAGGGGCCGGGACTGAAGCTTTCTTT. The genes are TRBV6-5 and TRBJ1-1, with TRBD1 identical over 8 bases. The ends lost 7 bases at V and 5 bases at J; junction bases unmatched: 12. Looked up from germline, CDR1 is MNHEY and CDR2 is SVGAGI. The CDR3 runs 15 residues.

Of note for this clone: The sample has other DNA sequences that encode this CDR3 too. This sequence joins TRBV7-9 and TRBJ1-5; perhaps TRBD1 as D (5 bases). Per the germline V gene, CDR1 is SEHNR and CDR2 is FQNEAQ (reference sequence). V lost 8 bases and J lost 3, with 8 bases in between. The CDR3 is 12 residues long. For the CDR3, the DNA is TGTGCCAGCTCAGGGTCCAATCAGCCCCAGCATTTT. It is translated as CASSGSNQPQHF.

The J gene is TRBJ2-7, the V gene TRBV7-9, with 8 bases identical to TRBD2. From germline, CDR1 is SEHNR and CDR2 FQNEAQ (reference sequence). CDR3 size: 12 residues. Losses at the gene ends were 5 bases for V and 5 bases for J; bases not matched to a gene: 2. In nucleotides, the CDR3 is TGTGCCAGCAGCACGCGGGGGGACGAGCAGTACTTC. Translating gives CASSTRGDEQYF. Full variable domain (missing parts from reference TRBV7-9 and TRBJ2-7): DTGVSQNPRHKITKRGQNVTFRCDPISEHNRLYWYRQTLGQGPEFLTYFQNEAQLEKSRLLSDRFSAERPKGSFSTLEIQRTEQGDSAMYLCASSTRGDEQYFGPGTRLTVT.

V usage is TRBV5-1 and J usage is TRBJ1-3; no definite D call. The CDR3 extends over 12 amino acids. Germline CDR1 SGHRS, CDR2 YFSETQ. The V end was cut by 2 bases, the J end by 6 bases, with 6 bases between. The CDR3 DNA sequence: TGCGCCAGCAGCTTAACTGTAAACACCATATATTTT. Translated, it gives CASSLTVNTIYF.

The chain combines TRBV19 with TRBJ2-1, with 7 bases fitting TRBD2. The CDR3 runs 16 residues. V shed 3 bases, J shed 5 bases, and the junction held 10 bases outside the gene matches. Germline V gene sequence: CDR1 LNHDA, CDR2 SQIVND (reference sequence). As DNA, the CDR3 is TGTGCCAGTAGTATTACGTCAAGCGGGAAGAACAATGAGCAGTTCTTC. The encoded protein is CASSITSSGKNNEQFF. The entire variable domain, with the rest obtained from reference TRBV19 and TRBJ2-1, is as follows: DGGITQSPKYLFRKEGQNVTLSCEQNLNHDAMYWYRQDPGQGLRLIYYSQIVNDFQKGDIAEGYSVSREKKESFPLTVTSAQKNPTAFYLCASSITSSGKNNEQFFGPGTRLTVL.

This clone appeared a few times. Other DNA sequences in the sample encode the same CDR3. The gene calls are TRBV12-3 or TRBV12-4 and TRBJ1-2; TRBD1 agrees at 8 bases. With 1 base clipped from V and 5 bases from J, the junction kept 0 bases outside the gene matches. The CDR3 length is 13 residues. This CDR3 reads CASSLGTGYGYTF. CDR3 bases: TGTGCCAGCAGTTTAGGGACAGGGTATGGCTACACCTTC.

The chain recombines TRBV14 with TRBJ2-2, with 8 bases identical to TRBD2. After removal of 4 bases from V and 3 bases from J, the junction contained 7 bases not matched to a gene. CDR3 size: 16 residues. The V gene's germline CDR1 is SGHDN and CDR2 FVKESK. The CDR3 DNA reads TGTGCCAGCAGCCCGCGCGGGACTAGGGACACCGGGGAGCTGTTTTTT. Its protein product is CASSPRGTRDTGELFF.

The chain couples TRBV18 to TRBJ1-1; the D is unclear. Germline V gene lookup returns CDR1 KGHSH and CDR2 LQKENI. Trimming shortened V by 0 bases and J by 0 bases, and 17 bases separated the two germline ends. This CDR3 has 18 residues. The DNA for the CDR3 is TGTGCCAGCTCACCACCGCGGACTACGCCGAAAATGAACACTGAAGCTTTCTTT. The encoded protein is CASSPPRTTPKMNTEAFF.